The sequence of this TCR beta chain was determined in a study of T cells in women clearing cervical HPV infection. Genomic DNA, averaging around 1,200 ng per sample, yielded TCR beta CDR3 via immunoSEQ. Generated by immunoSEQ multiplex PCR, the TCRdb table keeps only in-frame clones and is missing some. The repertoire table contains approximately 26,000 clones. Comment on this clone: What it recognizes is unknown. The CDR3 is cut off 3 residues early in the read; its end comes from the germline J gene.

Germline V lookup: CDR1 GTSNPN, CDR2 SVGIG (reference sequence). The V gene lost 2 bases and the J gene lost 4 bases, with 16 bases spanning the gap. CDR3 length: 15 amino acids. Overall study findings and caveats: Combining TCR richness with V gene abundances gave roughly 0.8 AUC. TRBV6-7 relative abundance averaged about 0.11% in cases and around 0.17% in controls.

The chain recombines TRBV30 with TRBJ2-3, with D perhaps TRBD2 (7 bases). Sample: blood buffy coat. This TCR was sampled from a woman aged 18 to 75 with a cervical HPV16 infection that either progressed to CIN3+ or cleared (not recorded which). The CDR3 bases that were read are TGTGCCTGGAGTCGGCTAGGGGGGGCCTCAGATACG. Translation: CAWSRLGGASDT. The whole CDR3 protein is CAWSRLGGASDTQYF.